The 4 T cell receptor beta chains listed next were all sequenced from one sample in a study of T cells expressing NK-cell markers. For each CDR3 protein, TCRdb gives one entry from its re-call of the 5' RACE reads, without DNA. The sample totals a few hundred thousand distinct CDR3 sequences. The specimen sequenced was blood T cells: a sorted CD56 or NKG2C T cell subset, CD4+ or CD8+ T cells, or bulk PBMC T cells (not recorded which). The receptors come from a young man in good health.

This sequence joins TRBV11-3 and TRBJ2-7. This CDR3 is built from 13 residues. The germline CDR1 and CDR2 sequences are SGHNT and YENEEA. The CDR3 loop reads CASSADALGEQYF.

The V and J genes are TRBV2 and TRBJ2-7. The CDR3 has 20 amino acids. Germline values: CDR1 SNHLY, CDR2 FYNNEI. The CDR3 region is CASSEPRHPFFKSADYEQYF.

The CDR3: CAIKGRLNTEAFF. This sequence joins TRBV10-3 and TRBJ1-1. Germline CDR1 is ENHRY and CDR2 is SYGVKD. The CDR3 extends over 13 amino acids.

The CDR3 here is CSAPRGGVNYEQYF. This chain links TRBV20-1 with TRBJ2-7; the TRBD1 assignment by TCRdb is unverifiable without DNA. Germline CDR1 reads DFQATT; CDR2 reads SNEGSKA (reference sequence). CDR3 length equals 14 residues.